Below, 27 T cell receptor beta chains from the same sample are listed, as sequenced in a study of T cell responses to AZD1222 COVID-19 vaccine. The protocol was immunoSEQ multiplex PCR, while the TCRdb copy is restricted to in-frame clones and leaves out a portion. The data show roughly 180,000 clones, 90% to 95% seen once. Sequenced material: peripheral blood, taken 28 days after the second AZD1222 dose. Receptors were obtained from an adult who received the AZD1222 COVID-19 vaccine.

The chain uses TRBV6-5 and TRBJ1-1; TRBD1 matches 7 bases. The length of the CDR3 is 13 residues. Germline lookup yields CDR1 MNHEY and CDR2 SVGAGI. The trim removed 6 bases at V and 7 bases at J, leaving 8 bases unmatched. This CDR3 reads CASRLGTVGEAFF. The CDR3 DNA sequence: TGTGCCAGCAGACTCGGGACAGTGGGTGAAGCTTTCTTT.

The chain combines TRBV6-5 with TRBJ1-6; D possibly corresponds to TRBD1 (5 bases). Deletions cut 8 bases from V and 4 bases from J, with 6 bases between. This CDR3 is built from 12 residues. From germline, CDR1 is MNHEY and CDR2 SVGAGI. CDR3 protein: CASQGYNSPLHF. As DNA, the CDR3 is TGTGCCAGCCAGGGTTATAATTCACCCCTCCACTTT.

V and J are TRBV7-2 and TRBJ1-1; D might be TRBD1 (5 bases). In germline, CDR1 is SGHTA, CDR2 FQGNSA. The CDR3 length is 14 residues. Trimming stripped 5 bases from V and 1 base from J, with 11 bases between. The CDR3 DNA reads TGTGCCAGCAGCCCTTGGGACTCGAACACTGAAGCTTTCTTT. The encoded protein is CASSPWDSNTEAFF. The entire variable domain, with the rest obtained from reference TRBV7-2 and TRBJ1-1, is as follows: GAGVSQSPSNKVTEKGKDVELRCDPISGHTALYWYRQSLGQGLEFLIYFQGNSAPDKSGLPSDRFSAERTGGSVSTLTIQRTQQEDSAVYLCASSPWDSNTEAFFGQGTRLTVV.

The J gene is TRBJ1-2, the V gene TRBV12-3 or TRBV12-4, with D maybe TRBD1 (5 bases). The V end lost 5 bases, the J end lost 7 bases, and 14 bases lay between the germline ends. CDR3 length: 13 residues. CDR3 protein: CASSLVMGTGYTF. In DNA, the CDR3 is TGTGCCAGCAGTCTGGTGATGGGGACTGGCTACACCTTC.

The chain joins TRBV18 to TRBJ2-5, with 12 bases aligning to TRBD2. Germline CDR1 reads KGHSH; CDR2 reads LQKENI. The V gene end was trimmed by 6 bases and the J gene end by 2 bases; junction bases not matched to a gene: 4. The CDR3 contains 15 residues. CDR3 bases: TGTGCCAGCTCCCGACTAGCGGGGGTACAAGAGACCCAGTACTTC. This sequence encodes CASSRLAGVQETQYF.

V and J are TRBV9 and TRBJ2-3; TRBD2 agrees at 9 bases. The V segment lost 0 bases and the J segment 5 bases; nucleotides outside the gene matches: 7. Germline CDR1 is SGDLS and CDR2 is YYNGEE. There are 16 residues in the CDR3. The CDR3 here is CASSVGVSGRKDTQYF. CDR3 nucleotides: TGTGCCAGCAGCGTAGGTGTTAGCGGGAGAAAAGATACGCAGTATTTT.

The genes are TRBV7-8 and TRBJ1-5; D is possibly TRBD1 (5 bases). The V gene lost 5 bases and the J gene lost 2 bases, with 16 bases spanning the gap. CDR1 is SGHVS and CDR2 is FQNEAQ in the germline V gene. The CDR3 loop spans 16 amino acids. The CDR3 region has the DNA TGTGCCAGCAGCCCCAGGACAAGGGAGGGCAATCAGCCCCAGCATTTT. Protein: CASSPRTREGNQPQHF.

This chain connects TRBV3-1 (or the pseudogene TRBV3-2) to TRBJ2-1; TRBD2 matches 9 bases. Unmatched junction bases numbered 6, after V lost 0 bases and J lost 6 bases. This CDR3 contains 16 residues. Germline loops: CDR1 LGHDT, CDR2 YNNKEL (reference sequence). CDR3 nucleotide sequence: TGTGCCAGCAGCCAAGAAATCGTAGCGGGAGCCAATGAGCAGTTCTTC. Protein sequence: CASSQEIVAGANEQFF.

This clone occurred once. The genes are TRBV10-3 and TRBJ2-5, with 10 bases identical to TRBD2. Unmatched junction bases numbered 7, after V lost 2 bases and J lost 1 base. The germline V gene has CDR1 ENHRY and CDR2 SYGVKD. There are 17 residues in the CDR3. The CDR3 region has the DNA TGTGCCATCAGTGAGGGTCTGGTAGCGGGAGGCCAAGAGACCCAGTACTTC. Its translation is CAISEGLVAGGQETQYF.

This chain links TRBV6-5 with TRBJ1-2; 7 bases agree with TRBD1. CDR3 length equals 13 residues. Germline V lookup: CDR1 MNHEY, CDR2 SVGAGI. V lost 2 bases and J lost 8; bases outside the gene matches: 5. In nucleotides, the CDR3 is TGTGCCAGCAGTTACGACAGGGAATACGGCTACACCTTC. Amino acids: CASSYDREYGYTF.

The V call is TRBV6-1, the J call TRBJ1-2; a weak D match, TRBD1 (6 bases). CDR1 MNHNS and CDR2 SASEGT come from the germline V gene. The CDR3 runs to 14 residues. V lost 2 bases, J lost 7 bases, and 14 bases lay in between. CDR3 nucleotides: TGTGCCAGCAGTGAACGTACAGGGAGAGTTGGCTACACCTTC. It translates to CASSERTGRVGYTF.

DNA for the CDR3: TGCAGTGCTAGTCTTGGGAGCGGGGGAACAGATACGCAGTATTTT. As protein: CSASLGSGGTDTQYF. The rearrangement uses TRBV20-1 and TRBJ2-3, with 8 nucleotides matching TRBD2. Germline CDR1 is DFQATT and CDR2 is SNEGSKA (reference sequence). This CDR3 is 15 amino acids long. V was pared by 3 bases and J by 3 bases, with 8 bases of the junction left unmatched.

This chain links TRBV6-2 or TRBV6-3 with TRBJ1-1; D unclear. This CDR3 comprises 13 residues. Per germline, CDR1 MNHEY and CDR2 SVGEGT. Deletions cut 4 bases from V and 1 base from J, with 7 bases between. The CDR3 spells CASSSHRNTEAFF. The DNA for the CDR3 is TGTGCCAGCAGTTCCCACAGGAACACTGAAGCTTTCTTT.

The chain combines TRBV7-6 with TRBJ1-1, with D possibly TRBD1 on 5 matching bases. Trimming stripped 5 bases from V and 6 bases from J, with 13 bases between. Germline-derived CDR1 and CDR2 are SGHVS and FNYEAQ. The CDR3 runs to 13 residues. DNA of the CDR3: TGTGCCAGCAGCCCATCACAGGTCTCTGAAGCTTTCTTT. Residues: CASSPSQVSEAFF.

The chain joins TRBV15 to TRBJ1-1; D may be TRBD1 (5 bases). Germline-derived CDR1 and CDR2 are LNHNV and YYDKDF (reference sequence). Trimming removed 2 bases at V and 6 bases at J, with 10 bases between. This CDR3 contains 13 residues. Written as DNA, the CDR3 is TGTGCCACCAGCAGAAGGAAAGGGGCTGAAGCTTTCTTT. This gives the protein CATSRRKGAEAFF.

The V and J genes are TRBV4-2 and TRBJ1-2; 8 bases map to TRBD1. Germline CDR1 LGHNA, CDR2 YNFKEQ. The CDR3 runs to 15 residues. V shed 1 base and J 3 bases; nucleotides not matched to a gene: 4. CDR3 loop: CASSQGTGFYYGYTF. The DNA for the CDR3 is TGTGCCAGCAGCCAAGGGACAGGGTTCTACTATGGCTACACCTTC.

The count of this clone is one. The CDR3, as DNA: TGCGCCAGCAGCTCTGATGCGTGGAACACTGAAGCTTTCTTT. It specifies CASSSDAWNTEAFF. The chain carries TRBV4-1 and TRBJ1-1, with D unclear. CDR3 size: 14 residues. Germline V lookup: CDR1 MGHRA, CDR2 YSYEKL. V was trimmed by 5 bases and J by 1 base, leaving 11 bases between them.

The chain combines TRBV7-2 with TRBJ2-1; unclear D gene. The germline CDR1 and CDR2 sequences are SGHTA and FQGNSA. V was cut by 1 base and J by 1 base, with 8 bases left in between. The CDR3 loop spans 15 amino acids. The CDR3 nucleotides read TGTGCCAGCAGCTTAGATTGGGGTTCCTACAATGAGCAGTTCTTC. Its translation is CASSLDWGSYNEQFF.

This clone was seen only a few times. The chain employs TRBV7-9 and TRBJ1-1, with 7 bases aligning to TRBD1. Losses at the gene ends were 5 bases for V and 5 bases for J; bases not matched to a gene: 8. Germline lookup yields CDR1 SEHNR and CDR2 FQNEAQ (reference sequence). The CDR3 has 14 amino acids. The CDR3 here is CASSSPQGGTEAFF. The CDR3 DNA reads TGTGCCAGCAGCAGCCCCCAGGGGGGAACTGAAGCTTTCTTT.

The chain joins TRBV5-8 to TRBJ1-2; TRBD1 might be the D (5 bases). The CDR3 spans 15 residues. Germline-derived CDR1 and CDR2 are SGHTS and YDEGEE. V shed 4 bases and J shed 5 bases, with 18 bases lying between them. The CDR3 coding sequence is TGTGCCAGCAGCCCGGGGACGGAGCCATGGTATGGCTACACCTTC. The encoded protein is CASSPGTEPWYGYTF.

J is TRBJ1-2 and V is TRBV5-6; D unresolved. CDR1 SGHDT and CDR2 YYEEEE come from the germline V gene. This CDR3 has 16 residues. Trimming pared 0 bases from V and 4 bases from J, leaving 16 bases between. CDR3 loop: CASSLDWEVPLYGYTF. For the CDR3, the DNA is TGTGCCAGCAGCTTGGATTGGGAGGTTCCCCTCTATGGCTACACCTTC. Supplemented by reference TRBV5-6 and TRBJ1-2, the full variable domain reads DAGVTQSPTHLIKTRGQQVTLRCSPKSGHDTVSWYQQALGQGPQFIFQYYEEEERQRGNFPDRFSGHQFPNYSSELNVNALLLGDSALYLCASSLDWEVPLYGYTFGSGTRLTVV.

This clone is a singleton in its sample. This chain uses TRBV27 with TRBJ2-5; D gene uncertain. Germline-derived CDR1 and CDR2 are MNHEY and SMNVEV (reference sequence). V dropped 2 bases and J dropped 5 bases, with 6 bases sitting between them. This CDR3 contains 12 residues. The CDR3 sequence: CASSLEGETQYF. The DNA of the CDR3 is TGTGCCAGCAGTTTAGAAGGGGAGACCCAGTACTTC.

CDR3 nucleotide sequence: TGTGCCAGCAGCCAAGATGTGAGCCTTGAAGCTTTCTTT. Translating gives CASSQDVSLEAFF. The V and J genes are TRBV3-1 (or the pseudogene TRBV3-2) and TRBJ1-1; D gene unclear. The V gene lost 0 bases and the J gene lost 7 bases, with 9 bases spanning the gap. The length of the CDR3 is 13 residues. Germline V gene sequence: CDR1 LGHDT, CDR2 YNNKEL (reference sequence).

This clone has only one observation. The gene calls are TRBV4-2 and TRBJ1-6; 7 bases fit TRBD1. CDR3 length equals 17 residues. CDR1 and CDR2 (germline): LGHNA, YNFKEQ. Germline trimming cut 1 base from V and 3 bases from J; bases unmatched to any gene: 6. The CDR3 region has the DNA TGTGCCAGCAGCCAAGTAGAGGGGGCCCTCTATAATTCACCCCTCCACTTT. It specifies CASSQVEGALYNSPLHF.

This clone was found a few times. This chain uses TRBV28 with TRBJ2-7; the D gene is possibly TRBD1 (5 bases). Germline V gene data show CDR1 as MDHEN and CDR2 as SYDVKM. The CDR3 covers 16 residues. Between the trimmed V and J ends, which lost 6 bases and 3 bases, there was a span of 21 bases. The CDR3 sequence: CASSPTLDSIIYEQYF. The CDR3 coding sequence is TGTGCCAGCAGCCCTACCCTCGACAGCATCATCTACGAGCAGTACTTC.

CDR3 protein: CASSQDTRTTQYF. The DNA of the CDR3 is TGCGCCAGCAGCCAAGACACCAGAACTACGCAGTATTTT. V usage is TRBV4-3 and J usage is TRBJ2-3; D gene uncertain. Trimming took off 0 bases at V and 8 bases at J, with 9 bases between the two ends. This CDR3 region has 13 residues. CDR1 is LGHNA and CDR2 is YSLEER in the germline V gene.

The chain uses TRBV15 and TRBJ1-4; D is ambiguous. This CDR3 is built from 13 residues. Trimming removed 3 bases from V and 5 bases from J, with 7 bases in between. Germline CDR1 and CDR2: LNHNV and YYDKDF (reference sequence). CDR3 sequence: CATSRGWNEKLFF. Here the CDR3 DNA reads TGTGCCACCAGCAGGGGTTGGAATGAAAAACTGTTTTTT.